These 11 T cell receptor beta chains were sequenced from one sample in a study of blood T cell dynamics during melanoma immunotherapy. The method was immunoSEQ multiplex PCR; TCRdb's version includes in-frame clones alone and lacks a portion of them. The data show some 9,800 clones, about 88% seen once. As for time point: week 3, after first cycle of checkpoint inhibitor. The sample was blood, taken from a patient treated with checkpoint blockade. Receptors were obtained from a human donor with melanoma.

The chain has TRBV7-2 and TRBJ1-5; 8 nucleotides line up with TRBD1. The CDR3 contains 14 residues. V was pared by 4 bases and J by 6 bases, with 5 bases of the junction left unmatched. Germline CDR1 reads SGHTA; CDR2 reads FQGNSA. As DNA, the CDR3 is TGTGCCAGCAGCTCGAGAACAGGGGGTCAGCCCCAGCATTTT. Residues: CASSSRTGGQPQHF. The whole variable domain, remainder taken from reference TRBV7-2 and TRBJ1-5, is GAGVSQSPSNKVTEKGKDVELRCDPISGHTALYWYRQSLGQGLEFLIYFQGNSAPDKSGLPSDRFSAERTGGSVSTLTIQRTQQEDSAVYLCASSSRTGGQPQHFGDGTRLSIL.

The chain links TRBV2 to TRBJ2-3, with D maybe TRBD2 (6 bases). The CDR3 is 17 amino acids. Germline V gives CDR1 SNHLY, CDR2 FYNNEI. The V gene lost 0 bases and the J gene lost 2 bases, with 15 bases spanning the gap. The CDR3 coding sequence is TGTGCCAGCAGTGAAGCCCGGACTACCTCTTTCACAGATACGCAGTATTTT. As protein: CASSEARTTSFTDTQYF.

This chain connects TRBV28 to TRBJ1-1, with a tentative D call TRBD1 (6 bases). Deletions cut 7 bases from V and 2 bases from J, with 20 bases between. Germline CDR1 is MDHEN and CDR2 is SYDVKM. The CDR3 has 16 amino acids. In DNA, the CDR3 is TGTGCCAGCACCTCTACTCCGGGGACAAGCAACACTGAAGCTTTCTTT. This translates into CASTSTPGTSNTEAFF.

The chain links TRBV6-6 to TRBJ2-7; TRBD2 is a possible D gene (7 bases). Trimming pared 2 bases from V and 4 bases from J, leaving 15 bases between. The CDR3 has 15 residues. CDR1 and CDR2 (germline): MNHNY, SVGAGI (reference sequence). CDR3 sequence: CASSYVAGAGYEQYF. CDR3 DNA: TGTGCCAGCAGTTACGTGGCGGGGGCCGGTTACGAGCAGTACTTC.

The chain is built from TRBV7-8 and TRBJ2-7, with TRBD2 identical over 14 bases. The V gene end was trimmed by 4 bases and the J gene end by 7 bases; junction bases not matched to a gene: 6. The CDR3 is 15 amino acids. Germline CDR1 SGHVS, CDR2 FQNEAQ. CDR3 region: CASSSGLAGDGEQYF. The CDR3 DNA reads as TGTGCCAGCAGCTCGGGACTAGCGGGAGATGGGGAGCAGTACTTC.

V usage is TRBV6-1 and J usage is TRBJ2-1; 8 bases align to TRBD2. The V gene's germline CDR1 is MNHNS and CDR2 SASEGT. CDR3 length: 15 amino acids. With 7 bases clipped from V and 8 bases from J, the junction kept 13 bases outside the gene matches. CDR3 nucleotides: TGTGCCAGCACTAGCGGGTTCCCTTCTGGGGATGAGCAGTTCTTC. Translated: CASTSGFPSGDEQFF.

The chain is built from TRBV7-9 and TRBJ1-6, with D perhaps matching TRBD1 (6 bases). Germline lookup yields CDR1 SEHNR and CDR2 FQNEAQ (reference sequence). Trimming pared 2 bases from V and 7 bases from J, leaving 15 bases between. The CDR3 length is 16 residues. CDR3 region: CASSLWRGPGNSPLHF. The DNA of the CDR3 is TGTGCCAGCAGCTTATGGCGGGGGCCCGGGAATTCACCCCTCCACTTT.

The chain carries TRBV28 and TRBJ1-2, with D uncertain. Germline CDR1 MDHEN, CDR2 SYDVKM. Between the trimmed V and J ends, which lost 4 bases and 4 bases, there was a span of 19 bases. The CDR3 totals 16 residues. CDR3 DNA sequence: TGTGCCAGCAGTTCGATTTTGGAGCAGAGACTCTATGGCTACACCTTC. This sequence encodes CASSSILEQRLYGYTF.

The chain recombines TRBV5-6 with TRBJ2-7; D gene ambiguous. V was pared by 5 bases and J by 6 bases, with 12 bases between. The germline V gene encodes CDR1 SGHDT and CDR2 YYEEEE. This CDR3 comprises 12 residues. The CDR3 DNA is TGTGCCAGCAGTCGTAGAGCGAGCGAGCAGTACTTC. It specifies CASSRRASEQYF.

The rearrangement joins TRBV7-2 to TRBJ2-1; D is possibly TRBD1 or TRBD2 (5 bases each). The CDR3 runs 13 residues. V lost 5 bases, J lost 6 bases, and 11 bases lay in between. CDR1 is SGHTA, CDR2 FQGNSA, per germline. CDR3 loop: CASSRGLPNEQFF. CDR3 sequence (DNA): TGTGCCAGCAGCCGGGGCCTCCCCAATGAGCAGTTCTTC.

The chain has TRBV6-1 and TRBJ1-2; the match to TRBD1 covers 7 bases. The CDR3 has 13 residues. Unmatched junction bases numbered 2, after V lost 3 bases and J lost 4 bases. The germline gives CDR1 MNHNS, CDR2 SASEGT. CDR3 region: CASSDGTVYGYTF. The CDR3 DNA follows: TGTGCCAGCAGTGACGGGACAGTCTATGGCTACACCTTC.